One T cell receptor (beta chain) is described in this entry. As yet, its antigen is unknown. The data are from a study of cytomegalovirus exposure and HLA in healthy donors. The PCR employed 60 Vbeta primers together with 13 Jbeta primers. Libraries were prepared by immunoSEQ multiplex PCR; TCRdb keeps only in-frame clonotypes and omits some of them. The sample carries more than 95,000 clones, over 75% recorded once. In germline, CDR1 is SEHNR, CDR2 FQNEAQ (reference sequence). The V end lost 6 bases, the J end lost 5 bases, and 17 bases lay between the germline ends. This CDR3 contains 16 residues. General study findings and limits: Researchers had no immune exposure information except CMV serostatus available. An analysis was carried out at a later point. It showed that HLA-associated TCR beta chains were more clonally expanded than equally common non-associated chains.

V is TRBV7-9 and J is TRBJ1-6; tentatively, D is TRBD1 (6 bases). This receptor was obtained from a man younger than 30 in good health and CMV-seropositive. Material for sequencing was PBMCs. CDR3 DNA sequence: TGTGCCAGCAGTCACCTTCCGGGACATAATAATTCACCCCTCCACTTT. Protein sequence: CASSHLPGHNNSPLHF.